This T cell receptor beta chain is drawn from a study of blood T cell repertoires in COVID-19. As for the study in general: The analysed material was cDNA or gDNA that came from T cells, B-cell-depleted T cells, or PBMCs.

Per the original data handling: Nucleated cell counts were estimated from reference gene primer amplification. The data were produced by immunoSEQ multiplex PCR, yet TCRdb's version contains in-frame clones alone and is incomplete. The V and J calls and clone size come from that table; D and trimming were worked out from the DNA. The table has roughly 70,000 clones, roughly nine tenths seen once. The germline V gene encodes CDR1 SGHNT and CDR2 YYREEE (reference sequence). The CDR3 has 12 amino acids. Trimming removed 3 bases at V and 10 bases at J, with 11 bases between. What was sequenced was peripheral blood. This sequence was found in a man in his forties or fifties with acute or convalescent COVID-19. This rearrangement joins TRBV5-4 to TRBJ2-1, with unresolved D. The CDR3 coding sequence is TGTGCCAGCAGCTCCACTCGATCCGAGCAGTTCTTC. Amino acids: CASSSTRSEQFF.